This T cell receptor (beta chain) was recorded in a study of shared clonotypes between healthy human individuals. The ends were cut back, 3 bases at V and 0 bases at J, with 12 bases in the middle. The germline gives CDR1 KGHSH, CDR2 LQKENI. This CDR3 spans 16 amino acids. Using immunoSEQ multiplex PCR, the repertoire was profiled, and TCRdb retains in-frame clones only, with some absent. This sample has 2 million to 2.5 million clones, with roughly 92% found just once. This sequence originates from a young man in good health. Some clones in this sample may be carry-over from other donors' samples. V gene TRBV18 combines with J gene TRBJ2-1; D possibly uses TRBD1 or TRBD2 (5 bases each). Sequencing was performed on naive CD4+ T cells from PBMCs. Subset specified: CD45RA+ positively selected. The CDR3 sequence is CASSPQGAGSYNEQFF. DNA of the CDR3: TGTGCCAGCTCACCCCAGGGAGCCGGCTCCTACAATGAGCAGTTCTTC. The complete variable domain, with remaining parts taken from reference TRBV18 and TRBJ2-1, reads NAGVMQNPRHLVRRRGQEARLRCSPMKGHSHVYWYRQLPEEGLKFMVYLQKENIIDESGMPKERFSAEFPKEGPSILRIQQVVRGDSAAYFCASSPQGAGSYNEQFFGPGTRLTVL.